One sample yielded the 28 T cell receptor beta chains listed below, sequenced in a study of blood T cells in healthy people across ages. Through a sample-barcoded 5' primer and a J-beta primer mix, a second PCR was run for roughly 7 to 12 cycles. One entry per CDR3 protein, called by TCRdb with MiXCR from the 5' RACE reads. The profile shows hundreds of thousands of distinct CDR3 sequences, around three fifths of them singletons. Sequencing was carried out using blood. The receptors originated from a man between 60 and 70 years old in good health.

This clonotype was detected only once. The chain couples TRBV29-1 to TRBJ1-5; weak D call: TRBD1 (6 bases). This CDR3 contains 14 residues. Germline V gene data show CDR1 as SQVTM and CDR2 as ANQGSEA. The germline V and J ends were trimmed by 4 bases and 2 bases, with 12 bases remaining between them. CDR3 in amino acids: CSVGDIQGNQPQHF. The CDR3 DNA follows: TGCAGCGTTGGGGACATCCAAGGCAATCAGCCCCAGCATTTT.

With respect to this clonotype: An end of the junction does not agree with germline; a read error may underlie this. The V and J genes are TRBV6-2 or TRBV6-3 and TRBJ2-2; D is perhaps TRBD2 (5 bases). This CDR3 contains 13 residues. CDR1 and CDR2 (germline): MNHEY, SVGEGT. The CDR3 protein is CASSDGNTGEPFF. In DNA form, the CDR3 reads TGTGCCAGCTCAGACGGGAACACCGGGGAGCCGTTTTTT.

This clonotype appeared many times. CDR3 protein: CASSVQREETQYF. For the CDR3, the DNA is TGCGCCAGCAGCGTACAGAGAGAAGAGACCCAGTACTTC. The chain is built from TRBV5-1 and TRBJ2-5; the D is unclear. The germline V gene encodes CDR1 SGHRS and CDR2 YFSETQ. This CDR3 is 13 amino acids long. V gave up 4 bases and J gave up 3 bases, with 10 bases separating them.

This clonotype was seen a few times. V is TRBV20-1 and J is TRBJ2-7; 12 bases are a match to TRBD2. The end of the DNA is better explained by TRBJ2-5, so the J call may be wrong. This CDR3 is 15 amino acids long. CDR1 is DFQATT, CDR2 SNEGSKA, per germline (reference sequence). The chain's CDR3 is CSAASGGAPQETQYF. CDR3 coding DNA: TGCAGTGCCGCTAGCGGGGGGGCACCTCAGGAGACCCAGTACTTC.

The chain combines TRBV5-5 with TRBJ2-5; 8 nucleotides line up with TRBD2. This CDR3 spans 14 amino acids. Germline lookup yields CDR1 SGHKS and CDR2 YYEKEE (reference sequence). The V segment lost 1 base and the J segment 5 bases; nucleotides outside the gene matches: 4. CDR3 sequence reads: CASSLLASGETQYF. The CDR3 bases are TGTGCCAGCAGCTTGCTCGCTAGCGGGGAGACCCAGTACTTC.

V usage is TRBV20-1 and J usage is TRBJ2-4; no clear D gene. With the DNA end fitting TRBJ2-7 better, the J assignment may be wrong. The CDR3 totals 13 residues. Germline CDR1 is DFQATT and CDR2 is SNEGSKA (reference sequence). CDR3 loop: CSATRTETYEQYF. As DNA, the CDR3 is TGCAGTGCTACCCGGACGGAGACCTACGAGCAGTACTTC.

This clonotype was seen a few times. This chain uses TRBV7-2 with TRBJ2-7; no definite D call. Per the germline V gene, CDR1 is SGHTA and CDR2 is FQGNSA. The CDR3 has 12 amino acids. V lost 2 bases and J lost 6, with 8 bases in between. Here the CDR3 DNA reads TGTGCCAGCAGCTTACGACCCCTCGAGCAGTACTTC. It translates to CASSLRPLEQYF.

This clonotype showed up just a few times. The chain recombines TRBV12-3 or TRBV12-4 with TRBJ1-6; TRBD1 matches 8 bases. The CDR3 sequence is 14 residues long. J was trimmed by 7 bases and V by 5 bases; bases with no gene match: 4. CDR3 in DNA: TGTGCCAGCAGTCTAAGGGACAGGAATTCACCCCTCCACTTT. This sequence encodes CASSLRDRNSPLHF.

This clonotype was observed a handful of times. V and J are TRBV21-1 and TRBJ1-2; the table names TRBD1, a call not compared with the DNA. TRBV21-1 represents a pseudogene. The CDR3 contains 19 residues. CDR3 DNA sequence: TGTGCCAGCAGCAAATGGAGCAGGACAGGGTGGGAGACGGACTATGGCTACACCTTC. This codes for CASSKWSRTGWETDYGYTF.

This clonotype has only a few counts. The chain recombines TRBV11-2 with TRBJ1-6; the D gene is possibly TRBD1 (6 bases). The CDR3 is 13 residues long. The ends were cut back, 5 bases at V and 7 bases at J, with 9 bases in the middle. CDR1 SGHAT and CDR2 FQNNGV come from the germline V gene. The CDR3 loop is CASSRTENSPLHF. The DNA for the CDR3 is TGTGCCAGCAGCCGGACAGAAAATTCACCCCTCCACTTT.

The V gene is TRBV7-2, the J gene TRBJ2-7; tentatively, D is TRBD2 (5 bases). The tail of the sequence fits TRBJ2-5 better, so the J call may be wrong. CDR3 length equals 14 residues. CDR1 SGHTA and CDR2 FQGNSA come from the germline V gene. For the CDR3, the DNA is TGTGCCAGCAGCTTTAGCGCCCTGGGGGAGACCCAGTACTTC. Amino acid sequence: CASSFSALGETQYF.

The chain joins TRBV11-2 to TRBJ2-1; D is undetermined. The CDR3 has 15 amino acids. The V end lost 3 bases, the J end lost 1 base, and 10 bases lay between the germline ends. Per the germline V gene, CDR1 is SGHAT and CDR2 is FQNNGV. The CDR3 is CASSLTSPSYNEQFF. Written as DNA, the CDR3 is TGTGCCAGCAGCTTGACCTCTCCTTCCTACAATGAGCAGTTCTTC. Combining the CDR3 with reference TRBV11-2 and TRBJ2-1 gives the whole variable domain EAGVAQSPRYKIIEKRQSVAFWCNPISGHATLYWYQQILGQGPKLLIQFQNNGVVDDSQLPKDRFSAERLKGVDSTLKIQPAKLEDSAVYLCASSLTSPSYNEQFFGPGTRLTVL.

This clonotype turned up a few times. The CDR3 DNA sequence: TGCAGCGTTGAAGCTGGGGCTGGGCGACAGGAAAAACAAGAGACCCAGTACTTC. It specifies CSVEAGAGRQEKQETQYF. The chain has TRBV29-1 and TRBJ2-5; D may be TRBD1 (6 bases). V gave up 1 base and J gave up 2 bases, with 23 bases separating them. This CDR3 has 18 amino acids. CDR1 is SQVTM and CDR2 is ANQGSEA in the germline V gene.

CDR3 in DNA: TGTGCCAGCAGTCCCGTGGATCTGCAGGGAAGTAATTCACCCCTCCACTTT. Protein: CASSPVDLQGSNSPLHF. V usage is TRBV6-6 and J usage is TRBJ1-6, with D possibly matching TRBD1 (5 bases). V lost 5 bases and J lost 6, with 20 bases in between. The CDR3 is 17 amino acids. The germline V gene has CDR1 MNHNY and CDR2 SVGAGI (reference sequence).

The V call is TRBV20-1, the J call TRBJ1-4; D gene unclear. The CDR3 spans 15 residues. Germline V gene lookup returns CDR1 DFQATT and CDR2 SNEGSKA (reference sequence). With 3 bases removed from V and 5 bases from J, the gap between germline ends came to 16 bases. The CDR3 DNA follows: TGCAGTGCTAGGGCCAAGACTGAAAGGAATGAAAAACTGTTTTTT. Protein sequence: CSARAKTERNEKLFF.

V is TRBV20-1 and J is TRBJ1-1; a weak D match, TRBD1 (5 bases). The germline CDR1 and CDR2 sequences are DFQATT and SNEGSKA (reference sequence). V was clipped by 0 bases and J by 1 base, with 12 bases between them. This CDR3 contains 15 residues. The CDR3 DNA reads TGCAGTGCTAGAGATTTAGGGACCCAGAACACTGAAGCTTTCTTT. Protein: CSARDLGTQNTEAFF.

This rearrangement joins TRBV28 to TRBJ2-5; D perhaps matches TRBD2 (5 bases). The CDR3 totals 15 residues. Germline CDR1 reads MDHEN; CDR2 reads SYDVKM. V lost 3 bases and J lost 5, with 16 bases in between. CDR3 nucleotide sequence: TGTGCCAGCAGTTTCCCCACCGTTGGGGAGGAGACCCAGTACTTC. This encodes CASSFPTVGEETQYF.

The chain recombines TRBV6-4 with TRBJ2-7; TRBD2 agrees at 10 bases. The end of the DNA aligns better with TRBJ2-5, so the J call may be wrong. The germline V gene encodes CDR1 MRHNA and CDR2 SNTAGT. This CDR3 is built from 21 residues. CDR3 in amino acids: CAPQPGGPSGGHSSREETQYF. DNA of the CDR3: TGTGCCCCCCAGCCGGGTGGGCCTAGCGGGGGACACTCCTCACGAGAAGAGACCCAGTACTTC.

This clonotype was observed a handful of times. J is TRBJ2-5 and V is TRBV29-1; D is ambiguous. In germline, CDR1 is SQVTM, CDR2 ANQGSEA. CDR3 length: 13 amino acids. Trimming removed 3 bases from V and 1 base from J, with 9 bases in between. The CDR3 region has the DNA TGCAGCGTTGACAGCTTAGGCCAAGAGACCCAGTACTTC. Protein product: CSVDSLGQETQYF.

CDR3 DNA sequence: TGCGCCAGCAGCTTGGGGGACAGGGCGGTGGGGACCCAGTACTTC. Its translation is CASSLGDRAVGTQYF. J is TRBJ2-5 and V is TRBV5-1; TRBD1 matches 9 bases. This CDR3 comprises 15 residues. Germline trimming cut 0 bases from V and 7 bases from J; bases unmatched to any gene: 7. Germline lookup yields CDR1 SGHRS and CDR2 YFSETQ.

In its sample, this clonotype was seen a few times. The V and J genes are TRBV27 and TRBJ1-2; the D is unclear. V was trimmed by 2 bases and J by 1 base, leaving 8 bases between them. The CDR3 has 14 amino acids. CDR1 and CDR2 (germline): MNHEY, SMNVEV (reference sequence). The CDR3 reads CASSLNTGNYGYTF. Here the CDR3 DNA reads TGTGCCAGCAGTTTAAATACCGGTAACTATGGCTACACCTTC.

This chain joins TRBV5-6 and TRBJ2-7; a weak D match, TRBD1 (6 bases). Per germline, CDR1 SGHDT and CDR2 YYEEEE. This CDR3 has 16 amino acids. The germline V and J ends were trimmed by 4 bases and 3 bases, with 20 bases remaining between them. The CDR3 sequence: CASSTEVNRVIYEQYF. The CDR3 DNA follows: TGTGCCAGCAGCACCGAAGTGAACAGGGTAATCTACGAGCAGTACTTC.

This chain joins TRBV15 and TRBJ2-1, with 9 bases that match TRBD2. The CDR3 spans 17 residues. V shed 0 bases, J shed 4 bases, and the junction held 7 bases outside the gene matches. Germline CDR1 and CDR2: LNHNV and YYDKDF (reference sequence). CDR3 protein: CATSREISAGGYNEQFF. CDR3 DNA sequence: TGTGCCACCAGCAGAGAGATATCAGCGGGGGGATACAATGAGCAGTTCTTC. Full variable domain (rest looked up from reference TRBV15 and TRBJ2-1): DAMVIQNPRYQVTQFGKPVTLSCSQTLNHNVMYWYQQKSSQAPKLLFHYYDKDFNNEADTPDNFQSRRPNTSFCFLDIRSPGLGDTAMYLCATSREISAGGYNEQFFGPGTRLTVL.

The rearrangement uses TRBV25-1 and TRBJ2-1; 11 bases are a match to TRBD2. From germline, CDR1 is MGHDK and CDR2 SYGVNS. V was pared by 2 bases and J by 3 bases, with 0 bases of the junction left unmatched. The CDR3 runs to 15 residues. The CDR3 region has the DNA TGTGCCAGCAGTGAAGGGACTAGCGGCTACAATGAGCAGTTCTTC. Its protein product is CASSEGTSGYNEQFF.

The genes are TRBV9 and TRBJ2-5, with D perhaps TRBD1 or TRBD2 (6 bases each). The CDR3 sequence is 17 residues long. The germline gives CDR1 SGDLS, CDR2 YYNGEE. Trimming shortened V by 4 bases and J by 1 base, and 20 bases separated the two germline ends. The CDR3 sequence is CASSPRPPGAAQETQYF. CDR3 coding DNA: TGTGCCAGCAGCCCGAGGCCCCCGGGGGCCGCCCAAGAGACCCAGTACTTC.

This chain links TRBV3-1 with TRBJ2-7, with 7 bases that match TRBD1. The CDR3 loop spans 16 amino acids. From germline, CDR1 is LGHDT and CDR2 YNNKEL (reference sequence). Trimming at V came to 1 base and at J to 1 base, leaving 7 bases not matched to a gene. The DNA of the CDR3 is TGTGCCAGCAGCCAAGCCCGGGACAGACCATCCTACGAGCAGTACTTC. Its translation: CASSQARDRPSYEQYF.

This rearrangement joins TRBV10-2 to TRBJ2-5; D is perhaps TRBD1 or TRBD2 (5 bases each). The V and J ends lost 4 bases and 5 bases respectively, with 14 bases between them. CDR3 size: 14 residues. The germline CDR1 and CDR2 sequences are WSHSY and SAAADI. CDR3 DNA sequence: TGCGCCAGCAGTGCGGCCGGGACGCAGGAGACCCAGTACTTC. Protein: CASSAAGTQETQYF.

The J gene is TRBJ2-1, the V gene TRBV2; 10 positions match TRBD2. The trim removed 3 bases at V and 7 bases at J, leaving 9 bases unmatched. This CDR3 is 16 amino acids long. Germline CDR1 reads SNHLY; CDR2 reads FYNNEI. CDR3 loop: CASSDGTSGMGNEQFF. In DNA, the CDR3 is TGTGCCAGCAGTGACGGTACTAGCGGGATGGGGAATGAGCAGTTCTTC.